A single sample is the source of the 7 T cell receptor beta chains below, sequenced in a study of blood T cell repertoires in COVID-19. Generated by immunoSEQ multiplex PCR, the TCRdb table keeps only in-frame clones and is missing some. The sample lists under 250,000 clones, around 82% occurring once. Sequenced input: peripheral blood. Source of these receptors: a woman aged 40-49 years with acute or convalescent COVID-19.

DNA of the CDR3: TGTGCCTGGAGTGTACCGGCAGCGGGAGGGTCGGAGACCCAGTACTTC. Protein product: CAWSVPAAGGSETQYF. The chain recombines TRBV30 with TRBJ2-5, with TRBD2 identical over 10 bases. There are 16 residues in the CDR3. Trimming took 0 bases from V and 5 from J; bases not matched to a gene: 9. The germline gives CDR1 GTSNPN, CDR2 SVGIG (reference sequence).

CDR3 loop: CASSYQGDTGELFF. CDR3 bases: TGTGCCAGCAGTTACCAGGGTGATACCGGGGAGCTGTTTTTT. V is TRBV6-2 or TRBV6-3 and J is TRBJ2-2; D perhaps matches TRBD1 (5 bases). Germline CDR1 MNHEY, CDR2 SVGEGT. V lost 2 bases and J lost 5, with 9 bases in between. The CDR3 length is 14 residues.

The chain links TRBV30 to TRBJ2-6; a weak D match, TRBD2 (6 bases). Germline V CDR1 and CDR2: GTSNPN, SVGIG (reference sequence). The CDR3 sequence is 16 residues long. Trimming shortened V by 1 base and J by 4 bases, and 14 bases separated the two germline ends. The CDR3 DNA sequence: TGTGCCTGGAGTGGGCGTGGAGGGGCCGGGGCCAACGTCCTGACTTTC. It is translated as CAWSGRGGAGANVLTF.

Only a few counts were recorded for this clone. The V and J genes are TRBV7-2 and TRBJ2-1, with TRBD2 identical over 12 bases. The CDR3 spans 16 residues. Germline values: CDR1 SGHTA, CDR2 FQGNSA. V lost 5 bases to trimming and J lost 8 bases; unmatched junction nucleotides: 10. CDR3 in DNA: TGTGCCAGCAGCCTAAAAAGGACTAGCGGGACCCATGAGCAGTTCTTC. It translates to CASSLKRTSGTHEQFF.

This clone showed up just once. The chain employs TRBV19 and TRBJ2-3; TRBD2 matches 10 bases. The germline gives CDR1 LNHDA, CDR2 SQIVND (reference sequence). The J segment lost 1 base and the V segment lost 3 bases, leaving 7 bases of the junction unmatched. The CDR3 has 17 residues. CDR3 DNA sequence: TGTGCCAGTAGTATGCTTGGGGGGACTAGCGGCACAGATACGCAGTATTTT. It encodes CASSMLGGTSGTDTQYF.

V usage is TRBV7-7 and J usage is TRBJ2-1, with TRBD2 matching over 11 bases. Germline V gene sequence: CDR1 SSHAT, CDR2 FNYEAQ (reference sequence). The CDR3 contains 16 residues. V gave up 1 base and J gave up 8 bases; unmatched junction bases: 7. The CDR3 loop reads CASSLGSSGGTDEQFF. Here the CDR3 DNA reads TGTGCCAGCAGCTTAGGGTCTAGCGGGGGGACCGATGAGCAGTTCTTC.

V usage is TRBV15 and J usage is TRBJ1-1; D gene ambiguous. The V and J ends lost 0 bases and 1 base respectively, with 9 bases between them. Germline loops: CDR1 LNHNV, CDR2 YYDKDF (reference sequence). This CDR3 spans 15 amino acids. The CDR3 here is CATSRDYGRNTEAFF. The CDR3 DNA reads as TGTGCCACCAGCAGAGATTATGGGAGGAACACTGAAGCTTTCTTT. Using reference TRBV15 and TRBJ1-1 for the parts outside the CDR3, the full variable domain is DAMVIQNPRYQVTQFGKPVTLSCSQTLNHNVMYWYQQKSSQAPKLLFHYYDKDFNNEADTPDNFQSRRPNTSFCFLDIRSPGLGDTAMYLCATSRDYGRNTEAFFGQGTRLTVV.